This passage covers 15 T cell receptor beta chains from one sample sequenced in a study of cytomegalovirus exposure and HLA in healthy donors. Primers: 60 Vbeta forward and 13 Jbeta reverse. The protocol was immunoSEQ multiplex PCR, while the TCRdb copy is restricted to in-frame clones and leaves out a portion. The data hold approximately 110,000 clones, with roughly four fifths observed a single time. Sequenced input: PBMCs. These receptors originate from a man aged 45-65 years in good health and CMV-seronegative.

The chain carries TRBV5-5 and TRBJ2-7; 9 positions match TRBD1. The junction had 3 bases not matched to a gene; V was cut back by 0 bases and J by 2 bases. This CDR3 is built from 15 residues. The V gene's germline CDR1 is SGHKS and CDR2 YYEKEE (reference sequence). In nucleotides, the CDR3 is TGTGCCAGCAGCTTGGCGGGACAGGGCCCCTACGAGCAGTACTTC. The encoded protein is CASSLAGQGPYEQYF.

The J gene is TRBJ1-2, the V gene TRBV5-1; the match to TRBD1 covers 7 bases. The germline gives CDR1 SGHRS, CDR2 YFSETQ. The CDR3 covers 14 residues. After removal of 0 bases from V and 7 bases from J, the junction contained 6 bases not matched to a gene. Here the CDR3 DNA reads TGCGCCAGCAGCTTGGGAGGGGGCCCTGGTGGCTACACCTTC. As protein: CASSLGGGPGGYTF.

This clone was detected once. The CDR3: CASSLGGVNTEAFF. The CDR3 nucleotides are TGTGCCAGCAGCTTAGGGGGCGTGAACACTGAAGCTTTCTTT. The chain joins TRBV7-2 to TRBJ1-1, with D maybe TRBD1 (5 bases). V was clipped by 1 base and J by 0 bases, with 6 bases between them. This CDR3 region has 14 residues. CDR1 is SGHTA and CDR2 is FQGNSA in the germline V gene.

This clone showed up just a few times. The chain links TRBV29-1 to TRBJ2-5, with D possibly matching TRBD2 (5 bases). The germline gives CDR1 SQVTM, CDR2 ANQGSEA. V dropped 5 bases and J dropped 4 bases, with 8 bases sitting between them. This CDR3 has 11 residues. The CDR3 region is CSVCEGETQYF. As DNA, the CDR3 is TGCAGCGTTTGTGAGGGAGAGACCCAGTACTTC.

This clone was found a few times. The chain couples TRBV4-1 to TRBJ1-1; D is uncertain. The ends were cut back, 0 bases at V and 0 bases at J, with 8 bases in the middle. Germline CDR1 reads MGHRA; CDR2 reads YSYEKL. The CDR3 is 15 amino acids. The DNA of the CDR3 is TGCGCCAGCAGCCAAGAAGCCAGGCTGAACACTGAAGCTTTCTTT. Its protein product is CASSQEARLNTEAFF.

The genes are TRBV28 and TRBJ2-2; maybe TRBD1 (6 bases). V was cut by 6 bases and J by 0 bases, with 11 bases left in between. The CDR3 contains 15 residues. The germline V gene has CDR1 MDHEN and CDR2 SYDVKM. The CDR3 sequence: CASRIQGANTGELFF. The CDR3 nucleotides are TGTGCCAGCAGGATACAGGGCGCGAACACCGGGGAGCTGTTTTTT.

The J gene is TRBJ1-1, the V gene TRBV5-4; 9 nucleotides line up with TRBD1. Germline V lookup: CDR1 SGHNT, CDR2 YYREEE (reference sequence). V trimming: 4 bases; J trimming: 6 bases; junction bases outside the gene matches: 13. The CDR3 loop spans 16 amino acids. Here the CDR3 reads CASSPGQGNLGPEAFF. The CDR3 DNA reads TGTGCCAGCAGCCCAGGACAGGGGAACTTAGGGCCTGAAGCTTTCTTT.

This clone appeared a few times. The rearrangement links TRBV14 to TRBJ2-2; D may be TRBD1 (6 bases). CDR3 size: 17 residues. CDR1 and CDR2 (germline): SGHDN, FVKESK. V was shortened by 4 bases and J by 4 bases, with 19 bases between the two germline ends. The chain's CDR3 is CASSRRSGGRVTGELFF. As DNA, the CDR3 is TGTGCCAGCAGCCGCCGTTCTGGGGGCCGGGTCACCGGGGAGCTGTTTTTT.

The chain couples TRBV29-1 to TRBJ2-7, with a tentative D call TRBD2 (5 bases). V shed 7 bases and J shed 3 bases, with 16 bases lying between them. This CDR3 contains 13 residues. Per germline, CDR1 SQVTM and CDR2 ANQGSEA. CDR3 bases: TGCAGCGCCCTCTCCCCCGGGAACTACGAGCAGTACTTC. Translating gives CSALSPGNYEQYF.

The chain links TRBV7-9 to TRBJ1-4; 9 positions agree with TRBD1. V lost 5 bases, J lost 3 bases, and 7 bases stayed unmatched. From germline, CDR1 is SEHNR and CDR2 FQNEAQ (reference sequence). The CDR3 is 16 amino acids. This CDR3 reads CASSKETGGPNEKLFF. The CDR3 DNA reads as TGTGCCAGCAGCAAAGAAACAGGGGGCCCTAATGAAAAACTGTTTTTT.

The chain recombines TRBV30 with TRBJ2-2; D may be TRBD1 (6 bases). Deletions cut 5 bases from V and 4 bases from J, with 14 bases between. Germline V gene data show CDR1 as GTSNPN and CDR2 as SVGIG (reference sequence). The CDR3 extends over 14 amino acids. The CDR3: CAWGTGILTGELFF. CDR3 bases: TGTGCCTGGGGAACAGGGATCCTCACCGGGGAGCTGTTTTTT.

The chain employs TRBV29-1 and TRBJ1-2; a weak D match, TRBD1 (5 bases). The CDR3 length is 12 residues. Trimming removed 6 bases from V and 4 bases from J, with 12 bases in between. The V gene's germline CDR1 is SQVTM and CDR2 ANQGSEA. The CDR3 reads CSVTGQAYGYTF. In nucleotides, the CDR3 is TGCAGCGTGACTGGACAAGCCTATGGCTACACCTTC.

The genes are TRBV4-1 and TRBJ2-1, with 11 bases lining up with TRBD2. V was pared by 0 bases and J by 9 bases, with 7 bases of the junction left unmatched. In germline, CDR1 is MGHRA, CDR2 YSYEKL. The CDR3 extends over 16 amino acids. This CDR3 reads CASSQDSGGVQVEQFF. The DNA for the CDR3 is TGCGCCAGCAGCCAAGATAGCGGGGGGGTACAAGTTGAGCAGTTCTTC.

The chain employs TRBV28 and TRBJ1-6; the D gene is possibly TRBD1 (6 bases). Germline V gives CDR1 MDHEN, CDR2 SYDVKM. The V and J ends lost 2 bases and 5 bases respectively, with 13 bases between them. CDR3 length: 16 amino acids. CDR3 loop: CASSLGGHPNNSPLHF. CDR3 in DNA: TGTGCCAGCAGTTTAGGGGGCCACCCAAATAATTCACCCCTCCACTTT.

The chain recombines TRBV27 with TRBJ2-2; perhaps TRBD1 as D (6 bases). Trimming shortened V by 6 bases and J by 2 bases, and 25 bases separated the two germline ends. Looked up from germline, CDR1 is MNHEY and CDR2 is SMNVEV (reference sequence). The CDR3 consists of 19 residues. CDR3 protein: CASSQRLTGGWANTGELFF. The DNA of the CDR3 is TGTGCCAGCAGCCAACGACTGACAGGTGGTTGGGCTAACACCGGGGAGCTGTTTTTT.